This T cell receptor beta chain was identified in a study of tumor-infiltrating lymphocytes in localized non-small cell lung cancer. Study in general: Some samples were collected after neoadjuvant chemotherapy; smokers, never-smokers and several histologies were included.

Libraries were prepared by immunoSEQ multiplex PCR; TCRdb keeps only in-frame clonotypes and omits some of them. The sample consists of 11,000 to 15,000 clones, around two thirds of them appearing once. By share of the sample, this clone is medium-sized. The V and J ends lost 5 bases and 11 bases respectively, with 15 bases between them. CDR1 MDHEN and CDR2 SYDVKM come from the germline V gene. The CDR3 runs 12 residues. The rearrangement uses TRBV28 and TRBJ1-1; D not resolved. The specimen was uninvolved lung tissue not adjacent to the tumor. The clonotype comes from a human donor with non-small cell lung cancer. This CDR3 is CASSTGLRWAFF. In DNA, the CDR3 is TGTGCCAGCAGTACGGGCCTCCGGTGGGCTTTCTTT. Based on the CDR3 plus reference TRBV28 and TRBJ1-1, the full variable domain is DVKVTQSSRYLVKRTGEKVFLECVQDMDHENMFWYRQDPGLGLRLIYFSYDVKMKEKGDIPEGYSVSREKKERFSLILESASTNQTSMYLCASSTGLRWAFFGQGTRLTVV.